This T cell receptor beta chain was identified during a study of CD8+CD57+ T cells in acquired aplastic anemia. Using genomic DNA as the template, TCR beta VDJ and CDR3 profiling was carried out. TCRdb itself ran the reads through MiXCR, one entry per CDR3 protein. The repertoire holds roughly 200,000 distinct CDR3 sequences, with roughly three fifths as singletons. Patients selected for sequencing had displayed CD8+CD57+ cell expansion by flow cytometry. No therapy had been given to the patients at the time of blood sampling. The clonotype comes from a human donor with aplastic anemia. Sequenced sample: sorted CD4+, CD8+, or CD8+CD57+ T cells (not recorded which) from PBMCs.

The chain's CDR3 is CASSQDQQINTEAFF. In DNA, the CDR3 is TGTGCCAGCAGCCAGGACCAACAGATTAACACTGAAGCTTTCTTT. The chain employs TRBV3-1 and TRBJ1-1, with D hard to call. Germline CDR1 and CDR2: LGHDT and YNNKEL (reference sequence). Trimming stripped 3 bases from V and 2 bases from J, with 13 bases between. This CDR3 spans 15 amino acids.